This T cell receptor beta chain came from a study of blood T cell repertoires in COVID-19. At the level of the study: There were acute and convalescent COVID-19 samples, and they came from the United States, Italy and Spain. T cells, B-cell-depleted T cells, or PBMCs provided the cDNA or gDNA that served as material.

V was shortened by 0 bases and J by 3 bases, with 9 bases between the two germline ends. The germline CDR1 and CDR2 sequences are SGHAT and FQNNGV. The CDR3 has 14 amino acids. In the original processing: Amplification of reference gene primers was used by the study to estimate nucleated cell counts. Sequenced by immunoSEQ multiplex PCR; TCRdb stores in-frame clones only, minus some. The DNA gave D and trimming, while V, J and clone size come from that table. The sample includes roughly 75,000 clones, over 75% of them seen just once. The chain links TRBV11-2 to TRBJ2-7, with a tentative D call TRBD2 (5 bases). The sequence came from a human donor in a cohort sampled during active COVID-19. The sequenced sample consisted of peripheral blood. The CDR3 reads CASSLDPGGYEQYF. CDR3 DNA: TGTGCCAGCAGCTTAGATCCCGGAGGCTACGAGCAGTACTTC.